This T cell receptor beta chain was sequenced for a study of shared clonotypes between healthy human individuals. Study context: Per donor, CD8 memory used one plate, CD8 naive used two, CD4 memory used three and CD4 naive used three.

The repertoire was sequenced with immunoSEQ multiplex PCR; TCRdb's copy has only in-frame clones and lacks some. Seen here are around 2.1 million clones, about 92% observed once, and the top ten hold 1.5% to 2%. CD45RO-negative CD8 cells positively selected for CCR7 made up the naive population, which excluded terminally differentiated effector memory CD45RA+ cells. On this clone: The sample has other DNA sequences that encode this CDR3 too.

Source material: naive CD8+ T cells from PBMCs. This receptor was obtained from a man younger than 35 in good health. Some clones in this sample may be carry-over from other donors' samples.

CDR3 coding DNA: TGTGCCAGCAGCGTAGCCCCCGGGAGCACTGAAGCTTTCTTT. Amino acids: CASSVAPGSTEAFF. The chain employs TRBV9 and TRBJ1-1; D is uncertain. V shed 0 bases and J shed 4 bases, with 10 bases lying between them. CDR1 SGDLS and CDR2 YYNGEE come from the germline V gene. The CDR3 is made up of 14 amino acids.